Following are 25 T cell receptor beta chains from one sample sequenced in a study of blood T cell repertoires in COVID-19 (dated by TCRdb to about 2020). Libraries were constructed by the immunoSEQ multiplex PCR assay. What TCRdb holds here is the immuneACCESS table cut down to in-frame rearrangements. Part of the clones is not present; checked against another copy, under half of the missing clones reflect an unresolved V gene, and the others are unexplained. Recorded for this sample are 85,000 to 130,000 clones; 88% of them occurred a single time. Jointly, the top ten make up 5.5% to 6.5% of the sample. Material: peripheral blood. All receptors come from a woman aged 55-70 years with acute or convalescent COVID-19.

The rearrangement links TRBV28 to TRBJ2-7; 7 bases map to TRBD1. The CDR3 runs 12 residues. CDR1 and CDR2 from the germline V gene are MDHEN and SYDVKM. V trimming: 6 bases; J trimming: 2 bases; junction bases outside the gene matches: 1. CDR3 residues: CASRGQAYEQYF. The CDR3 DNA reads TGTGCCAGCAGAGGACAGGCCTACGAGCAGTACTTC.

The rearrangement links TRBV3-1 (or the pseudogene TRBV3-2) to TRBJ1-2; weak D call: TRBD1 (5 bases). The germline CDR1 and CDR2 sequences are LGHDT and YNNKEL (reference sequence). The V end lost 1 base, the J end lost 2 bases, and 8 bases lay between the germline ends. The CDR3 contains 14 residues. In nucleotides, the CDR3 is TGTGCCAGCAGCCAAGGGGGGGGGAACTATGGCTACACCTTC. As protein: CASSQGGGNYGYTF.

V is TRBV15 and J is TRBJ2-7; 10 bases map to TRBD1. The germline V gene encodes CDR1 LNHNV and CDR2 YYDKDF (reference sequence). This CDR3 spans 14 amino acids. V lost 1 base, J lost 6 bases, and 3 bases stayed unmatched. The CDR3 nucleotides are TGTGCCACCAGCAGAGGAGGACAGGGGGGCGAGCAGTACTTC. Translation: CATSRGGQGGEQYF.

The chain links TRBV29-1 to TRBJ2-3, with D unresolved. This CDR3 contains 13 residues. The ends were cut back, 1 base at V and 1 base at J, with 6 bases in the middle. The germline gives CDR1 SQVTM, CDR2 ANQGSEA. For the CDR3, the DNA is TGCAGCGTTGAAGGAGTTGGCACAGATACGCAGTATTTT. Translation gives CSVEGVGTDTQYF.

This chain uses TRBV7-3 with TRBJ2-5; no clear D. Germline V gene data show CDR1 as SGHTA and CDR2 as FQGTGA. This CDR3 is 13 amino acids long. V was pared by 2 bases and J by 2 bases, with 6 bases between. CDR3 amino acids: CASSLARQETQYF. The CDR3 nucleotides are TGTGCCAGCAGCTTAGCTAGGCAAGAGACCCAGTACTTC.

The chain has TRBV12-3 or TRBV12-4 and TRBJ2-1; D is unclear. CDR3 size: 12 residues. V was trimmed by 2 bases and J by 9 bases, leaving 8 bases between them. The CDR3 here is CASSLRGTEQFF. CDR3 coding DNA: TGTGCCAGCAGTTTAAGAGGTACTGAGCAGTTCTTC.

The chain is built from TRBV9 and TRBJ2-1; D is unclear. With 0 bases removed from V and 4 bases from J, the gap between germline ends came to 11 bases. CDR1 SGDLS and CDR2 YYNGEE come from the germline V gene. The CDR3 has 15 residues. In DNA form, the CDR3 reads TGTGCCAGCAGCGTAGATGGCACAGTTTACAATGAGCAGTTCTTC. Amino acids: CASSVDGTVYNEQFF.

The chain couples TRBV19 to TRBJ2-7, with 9 bases aligning to TRBD1. The CDR3 has 16 amino acids. The V and J ends lost 2 bases and 0 bases, in that order; junction bases with no gene match: 5. CDR1 is LNHDA and CDR2 is SQIVND in the germline V gene (reference sequence). CDR3 residues: CASSISGTGSSYEQYV. The CDR3 DNA reads as TGTGCCAGTAGTATAAGTGGGACAGGGAGCTCCTACGAGCAGTACGTC.

The chain recombines TRBV6-5 with TRBJ2-5; D is unclear. This CDR3 spans 16 amino acids. In germline, CDR1 is MNHEY, CDR2 SVGAGI. V lost 4 bases and J lost 7, with 22 bases in between. The CDR3 DNA reads as TGTGCCAGCAGTTCGCCCATCGCCTCATCCTCAGGGACCCAGTACTTC. Translating gives CASSSPIASSSGTQYF.

The genes are TRBV7-9 and TRBJ1-5; possibly TRBD1 for D (5 bases). This CDR3 is 16 amino acids long. V was trimmed by 0 bases and J by 0 bases, leaving 9 bases between them. Germline values: CDR1 SEHNR, CDR2 FQNEAQ (reference sequence). The CDR3 coding sequence is TGTGCCAGCAGCTTAGCGCAGGGATATAGCAATCAGCCCCAGCATTTT. It encodes CASSLAQGYSNQPQHF.

The chain couples TRBV24-1 to TRBJ1-2; tentatively, D is TRBD1 (5 bases). The CDR3 totals 15 residues. V was cut by 3 bases and J by 4 bases, with 14 bases left in between. Germline V gene lookup returns CDR1 KGHDR and CDR2 SFDVKD. In DNA, the CDR3 is TGTGCCACCAGTGATGGCGGACAACTCTCCTATGGCTACACCTTC. As protein: CATSDGGQLSYGYTF.

The chain uses TRBV2 and TRBJ1-5; D remains unclear. Trimming removed 7 bases at V and 9 bases at J, with 16 bases between. Germline V gene data show CDR1 as SNHLY and CDR2 as FYNNEI. The CDR3 spans 13 residues. Here the CDR3 reads CASMAFPGSPQHF. Here the CDR3 DNA reads TGTGCCAGCATGGCCTTCCCCGGGTCGCCCCAGCATTTT.

The sample holds one count of this clone. The chain employs TRBV6-5 and TRBJ1-2; possible D gene TRBD1, 6 bases. Between the trimmed V and J ends, which lost 8 bases and 2 bases, there was a span of 9 bases. This CDR3 has 12 residues. Germline V CDR1 and CDR2: MNHEY, SVGAGI. The CDR3 DNA reads TGTGCCAGCGGGACATCGAACTATGGCTACACCTTC. The encoded protein is CASGTSNYGYTF.

CDR3 sequence reads: CASSSRGGGNSPLHF. CDR3 bases: TGTGCCAGCAGTTCCAGGGGCGGGGGAAATTCACCCCTCCACTTT. The genes are TRBV28 and TRBJ1-6, with D possibly matching TRBD1 (6 bases). Germline CDR1 is MDHEN and CDR2 is SYDVKM. Trimming took 4 bases from V and 7 from J, leaving 14 bases between them. CDR3 length: 15 residues. The whole variable domain, filled in from reference TRBV28 and TRBJ1-6, reads DVKVTQSSRYLVKRTGEKVFLECVQDMDHENMFWYRQDPGLGLRLIYFSYDVKMKEKGDIPEGYSVSREKKERFSLILESASTNQTSMYLCASSSRGGGNSPLHFGNGTRLTVT.

V is TRBV12-3 or TRBV12-4 and J is TRBJ1-2; TRBD1 is a possible D gene (5 bases). There are 13 residues in the CDR3. The V gene lost 6 bases and the J gene lost 2 bases, with 10 bases spanning the gap. This chain's CDR3 is CASRGGANYGYTF. As DNA, the CDR3 is TGTGCCAGCAGGGGTGGGGCCAACTATGGCTACACCTTC.

The chain uses TRBV5-1 and TRBJ2-2; a weak D match, TRBD1 (5 bases). In germline, CDR1 is SGHRS, CDR2 YFSETQ. CDR3 length: 14 residues. The ends were cut back, 4 bases at V and 5 bases at J, with 12 bases in the middle. The CDR3 region has the DNA TGCGCCAGCAGCCTTCTGACAGATACCGGGGAGCTGTTTTTT. Protein sequence: CASSLLTDTGELFF.

The chain is built from TRBV5-5 and TRBJ2-7; 11 bases are a match to TRBD2. After removal of 4 bases from V and 6 bases from J, the junction contained 15 bases not matched to a gene. Germline CDR1 SGHKS, CDR2 YYEKEE (reference sequence). The CDR3 sequence is 17 residues long. This chain's CDR3 is CASSALPTSGRTGEQYF. CDR3 sequence (DNA): TGTGCCAGCAGCGCCTTACCAACTAGCGGGAGAACGGGCGAGCAGTACTTC.

The table lists this clone with a count of one. The sample has other DNA sequences that encode this CDR3 too. The chain carries TRBV27 and TRBJ1-5, with D possibly TRBD1 on 5 matching bases. The CDR3 totals 14 residues. V was pared by 2 bases and J by 1 base, with 6 bases between. Germline lookup yields CDR1 MNHEY and CDR2 SMNVEV (reference sequence). The CDR3 reads CASSLQGSNQPQHF. Here the CDR3 DNA reads TGTGCCAGCAGTTTACAGGGCAGCAATCAGCCCCAGCATTTT.

The chain has TRBV10-3 and TRBJ1-6; D may be TRBD1 (5 bases). Germline assignment: CDR1 ENHRY and CDR2 SYGVKD. Deletions cut 6 bases from V and 5 bases from J, with 14 bases between. This CDR3 comprises 15 residues. The CDR3 DNA follows: TGTGCCATCAGGGGGGAGGGTGTCAATAATTCACCCCTCCACTTT. Translating gives CAIRGEGVNNSPLHF.

V usage is TRBV7-3 and J usage is TRBJ2-7; D gene ambiguous. This CDR3 is 13 amino acids long. V was clipped by 1 base and J by 4 bases, with 8 bases between them. CDR1 is SGHTA and CDR2 is FQGTGA in the germline V gene. This CDR3 is CASSLSPNYEQYV. CDR3 coding DNA: TGTGCCAGCAGCTTAAGTCCCAATTACGAGCAGTACGTC.

V and J are TRBV7-3 and TRBJ2-1, with 14 bases that match TRBD2. CDR1 is SGHTA and CDR2 is FQGTGA in the germline V gene. V shed 1 base and J 0 bases; nucleotides not matched to a gene: 5. CDR3 length: 19 amino acids. The CDR3 loop is CASSLIRTSGRSSYNEQFF. CDR3 nucleotides: TGTGCCAGCAGCTTAATCCGGACTAGCGGGAGGAGCTCCTACAATGAGCAGTTCTTC.

This rearrangement joins TRBV3-1 (or the pseudogene TRBV3-2) to TRBJ1-1; tentative D call: TRBD1 (6 bases). Germline-derived CDR1 and CDR2 are LGHDT and YNNKEL (reference sequence). This CDR3 is built from 14 residues. V was trimmed by 5 bases and J by 11 bases, leaving 21 bases between them. CDR3 loop: CASSSSRKTGAAFF. The CDR3 nucleotides are TGTGCCAGCAGCTCCTCCCGGAAGACAGGTGCTGCTTTCTTT.

The rearrangement uses TRBV10-3 and TRBJ2-5; TRBD1 matches at 12 bases. The J segment lost 5 bases and the V segment lost 5 bases, leaving 6 bases of the junction unmatched. There are 15 residues in the CDR3. Germline CDR1 ENHRY, CDR2 SYGVKD. DNA for the CDR3: TGTGCCATCAGTCCGGGACAGGGGGCGGGGGAGACCCAGTACTTC. Amino acids: CAISPGQGAGETQYF.

The CDR3 coding sequence is TGCGCCAGCAGCCCAGAACGGAGGTCTTCGTTTGATTCACCCCTCCACTTT. This sequence encodes CASSPERRSSFDSPLHF. The V gene is TRBV4-1, the J gene TRBJ1-6; D unresolved. This CDR3 is built from 17 residues. Germline assignment: CDR1 MGHRA and CDR2 YSYEKL. The V end was cut by 4 bases, the J end by 8 bases, with 21 bases between.

The chain uses TRBV12-3 or TRBV12-4 and TRBJ1-1; D is perhaps TRBD1 (6 bases). The CDR3 totals 13 residues. Between the trimmed V and J ends, which lost 5 bases and 1 base, there was a span of 8 bases. This CDR3 is CASSLRGNTEAFF. The DNA of the CDR3 is TGTGCCAGCAGTCTCAGGGGGAACACTGAAGCTTTCTTT.